This is a list of T cell receptor beta chains from one sample in a study of blood T cells in healthy people across ages. TCRdb re-derived calls from the 5' RACE reads in MiXCR, one entry per CDR3 protein. The sample contains more than 900,000 distinct CDR3 sequences, 20% to 25% of which appear only once. These data also featured in a second study, about T cells of mothers and their children.

The sequenced sample was blood. These receptors came from a girl aged 2-15 years in good health. Each CDR3 is given with its conserved first and last residue. The D gene is left open where the match is weak. A clone size is listed for some rows: how often the clone was seen (once, few, many), or a class if it is expanded.

d_call,cdr3_length,v_call,clone_size,j_call,cdr3_aa
-,13,TRBV29-1,few,-,CSVARRLDNEQFF
TRBD1,18,TRBV7-8,-,TRBJ2-1,CASSPGQGGYSAYNEQFF
-,13,TRBV28,-,TRBJ2-5,CASSSGPLPKEYF
TRBD2,15,TRBV29-1,few,TRBJ2-5,CSVGTSGARQETQYF
-,13,TRBV20-1,-,TRBJ2-5,CSARDRVSGTEYF
TRBD2,15,TRBV4-2,-,TRBJ2-1,CASSRGEAGGNEQFF
-,13,TRBV10-3,-,TRBJ2-3,CAIGGGVTDTQYF
-,15,TRBV7-9,-,TRBJ1-1,CASSFMRDRPFEAFF
TRBD1,14,TRBV6-6,few,TRBJ1-1,CASRDRVLQTEAFF
TRBD1,14,TRBV6-5,-,TRBJ1-5,CASRDRGVGQPQHF
-,15,TRBV6-1,-,TRBJ1-5,CASRMGRATNQPQHF